A selection of T cell receptor beta chains follows, all from one sample in a study of vaccination effects on CD4 cells after COVID-19. No antigen has been identified for these receptors. TCRdb keeps only in-frame clones here, not all; method: immunoSEQ multiplex PCR. The top ten clones hold 2% to 3% of a sample with about 54,000 clones, 75% to 90% of them seen once. The sample consisted of CD4+ T cells from PBMCs cultured with HCoV-229E spike peptides, taken before COVID-19 vaccination. The receptor set was obtained from a human donor who received a COVID-19 vaccine. The CDR3 runs from the conserved cysteine through the conserved F or W. D genes are given only for firm matches. The size entry is marked missing in some rows and otherwise reads once, few, many or a size class.

d_gene	v_gene	j_gene	abundance	CDR3nt	CDR3aa
TRBD2	TRBV11-3	TRBJ2-5	few	TGTGCCAGCAGCCCTGGGACTAGCCCCCTAGTAGGAGAGACCCAGTACTTC	CASSPGTSPLVGETQYF
-	TRBV6-5	TRBJ1-1	-	TGTGCCAGCTGCGCGAACAGGGAGGGCACTGAAGCTTTCTTT	CASCANREGTEAFF
-	TRBV9	TRBJ2-3	-	TGTGCCAGCAGCGTATCCCCCACAGATACGCAGTATTTT	CASSVSPTDTQYF
TRBD2	TRBV24-1	TRBJ2-3	-	TGTGCCACCAGTGACCCACCGGGGGGGCGAGGGGATACGCAGTATTTT	CATSDPPGGRGDTQYF
-	TRBV5-8	TRBJ2-4	-	TGTGCCAGCAATCAGAACATTCAGTACTTC	CASNQNIQYF
TRBD1	TRBV6-2/TRBV6-3	TRBJ1-2	once	TGTGCCAGCAGCCCTCATTCTCCGGGACAGGGAGACTATGGCTACACCTTC	CASSPHSPGQGDYGYTF
TRBD2	TRBV11-2	TRBJ2-2	once	TGTGCCAGCAGCTTAGCCGGGACTAGTCTTTGGCGCTCCGGGGAGCTGTTTTTT	CASSLAGTSLWRSGELFF
-	TRBV29-1	TRBJ2-1	-	TGCAGCGTTGCCATCGGGTCAAATGAGCAGTTCTTC	CSVAIGSNEQFF
-	TRBV11-2	TRBJ1-3	-	TGTGCCAGCAGCTTAAGGCTCGAGAGCTCTGGAAACACCATATATTTT	CASSLRLESSGNTIYF
TRBD2	TRBV5-8	TRBJ2-1	-	TGTGCCAGCAGCTCCTCGGGACTACCTAGGGATGAGCAGTTCTTC	CASSSSGLPRDEQFF
-	TRBV18	TRBJ1-2	-	TGTGCCAGCTCACCACGCAGGGACGGGTATGGCTACACCTTC	CASSPRRDGYGYTF
-	TRBV29-1	TRBJ1-3	once	TGCAGCGGGAAGGACTCAAGGGGAAACACCATATATTTT	CSGKDSRGNTIYF
TRBD1	TRBV2	TRBJ2-2	-	TGTGCCAGCAGCGTCGACAGGGATCGGACCGGGGAGCTGTTTTTT	CASSVDRDRTGELFF
TRBD1	TRBV5-1	TRBJ2-3	-	TGCGCCAGCAGCTCCGGACAGGGTGATACGCAGTATTTT	CASSSGQGDTQYF
-	TRBV19	TRBJ2-1	-	TGTGCCAGTAGTACCTCCAGGGACGATGAGCAGTTCTTC	CASSTSRDDEQFF
-	TRBV4-2	TRBJ2-1	-	TGTGCCAGCAGCCAAGCAGGGGCCTACAATGAGCAGTTCTTC	CASSQAGAYNEQFF
TRBD1	TRBV30	TRBJ1-6	-	TGTGCCTGGAGTGGACAGGGAGCCGCTAATTCACCCCTCCACTTT	CAWSGQGAANSPLHF
TRBD2	TRBV30	TRBJ2-2	once	TGTGCCTGGAGTGTATTACGGGGGGGGGACCGAAGGGAGCTGTTTTTT	CAWSVLRGGDRRELFF
-	TRBV12-5	TRBJ2-3	-	TGTGCTAGTGGTTTGGTAGTCAGTCGTCCCCCCACAGATACGCAGTATTTT	CASGLVVSRPPTDTQYF
TRBD2	TRBV9	TRBJ2-1	-	TGTGCCAGCAGCGCGGGACTAGCGGGGGACAATGAGCAGTTCTTC	CASSAGLAGDNEQFF
-	TRBV5-4	TRBJ1-3	few	TGTGCCAGCAGCTCAAAGGCAGGGAGCGTGGGGGACACCATATATTTT	CASSSKAGSVGDTIYF
-	TRBV10-3	TRBJ1-1	-	TGTGCCATCAGTGTTTCTCACACTGAAGCTTTCTTT	CAISVSHTEAFF
-	TRBV18	TRBJ2-5	-	TGTGCCAGCTCACGTCTCTCAGTGGAGACCCAGTACTTC	CASSRLSVETQYF
-	TRBV5-8	TRBJ1-3	-	TGTGCCAGCAGTTTTGGTCGTCTCGTTACTGGAAACACCATATATTTT	CASSFGRLVTGNTIYF
TRBD2	TRBV29-1	TRBJ2-5	-	TGCAGCGTACCGAGCGGGGGGTACCAAGAGACCCAGTACTTC	CSVPSGGYQETQYF
-	TRBV7-7	TRBJ2-1	-	TGTGCCAGCAGCCTGGACCGAACCGACAATGAGCAGTTCTTC	CASSLDRTDNEQFF
TRBD1	TRBV19	TRBJ2-1	-	TGTGCCAGTAGCCGGGACAGCTCCTACAATGAGCAGTTCTTC	CASSRDSSYNEQFF
TRBD1	TRBV4-1	TRBJ2-5	-	TGCGCCAGCAGCCCCAGACAGGGGGCGGCAGAGACCCAGTACTTC	CASSPRQGAAETQYF
-	TRBV2	TRBJ2-5	-	TGTGCCAGCAGTGTGTTGGAGACCCAGTACTTC	CASSVLETQYF
TRBD1	TRBV28	TRBJ1-2	-	TGTGCCAGCACCAGGGGGGGAACACTCTATGGCTACACCTTC	CASTRGGTLYGYTF
-	TRBV4-1	TRBJ2-5	-	TGCGCCAGCAGGCCAAGACTTACCGGGGGCCAAGAGACCCAGTACTTC	CASRPRLTGGQETQYF
TRBD2	TRBV6-2/TRBV6-3	TRBJ2-5	-	TGTGCCAGCAGTCTCCCAACATATAGCGGGATACAAGAGACCCAGTACTTC	CASSLPTYSGIQETQYF
-	TRBV6-5	TRBJ2-5	-	TGTGCCAGTGGACGTCCAGGGCAAGAGACCCAGTACTTC	CASGRPGQETQYF
-	TRBV7-2	TRBJ1-5	-	TGTGCCAGCAGCTTAGCCGGGTCGAGTCAGCCCCAGCATTTT	CASSLAGSSQPQHF
-	TRBV6-5	TRBJ1-3	-	TGTGCCAGCAGTTACAAGGGTTTCTCTGGAAACACCATATATTTT	CASSYKGFSGNTIYF
TRBD1	TRBV27	TRBJ1-1	-	TGTGCCAGCAGTTCCGGACAGGGGTATGATGAAGCTTTCTTT	CASSSGQGYDEAFF
-	TRBV18	TRBJ2-5	-	TGTGCCAGCTCGACGGGGCGGGGAGAGACCCAGTACTTC	CASSTGRGETQYF
-	TRBV12-3/TRBV12-4	TRBJ1-2	-	TGTGCCAGCAGTTTGGCAGGGAATGGCTACACCTTC	CASSLAGNGYTF
-	TRBV5-4	TRBJ1-2	few	TGTGCCAGCAGCCAAGGGGCGGGAGCCGGAGTAGGCTATGGCTACACCTTC	CASSQGAGAGVGYGYTF
TRBD2	TRBV7-9	TRBJ2-2	-	TGTGCCAGCAGCTTGGGACTAGCGGGGGTGACCGGGGAGCTGTTTTTT	CASSLGLAGVTGELFF
TRBD1	TRBV7-2	TRBJ2-2	-	TGTGCCAGCAGCCCTGACAGGGGTAGGGCCGGGGAGCTGTTTTTT	CASSPDRGRAGELFF
-	TRBV18	TRBJ1-2	few	TGTGCCAGCTCCCCTAGCGGCTATGGCTACACCTTC	CASSPSGYGYTF
-	TRBV7-2	TRBJ2-2	-	TGTGCCAGCAGCTTACTCTGGGTGGCCGGGGAGCTGTTTTTT	CASSLLWVAGELFF
-	TRBV5-1	TRBJ1-1	few	TGCGCCAGCAGCTTTACAGGTTTGAACACTGAAGCTTTCTTT	CASSFTGLNTEAFF
-	TRBV19	TRBJ1-2	-	TGTGCCAGTAAAGACAGACGCGGGGCAAATCGCTACACCTTC	CASKDRRGANRYTF
TRBD1	TRBV6-5	TRBJ1-1	-	TGTGCCAGCAGCGACAGGGGGCTCAACACTGAAGCTTTCTTT	CASSDRGLNTEAFF
-	TRBV5-1	TRBJ1-4	-	TGCGCCAGCAGCTCGGGAATTGGGGGAGGAGAAAAACTGTTTTTT	CASSSGIGGGEKLFF
TRBD1	TRBV5-1	TRBJ2-3	once	TGCGCCAGCAGCTCGGCCGGGACAGGGACAGATACGCAGTATTTT	CASSSAGTGTDTQYF
-	TRBV28	TRBJ1-5	-	TGTGCCAGCAGTTTGTGGGGGGCTCGGCAGCCCCAGCATTTT	CASSLWGARQPQHF
-	TRBV5-1	TRBJ1-5	few	TGCGCCAGCAGCTCGGGGGCGGGGACGCCCCAGCATTTT	CASSSGAGTPQHF
-	TRBV7-3	TRBJ1-1	once	TGTGCCAGCAGCTTAGGGACATCCGGGGCTGAAGCTTTCTTT	CASSLGTSGAEAFF
-	TRBV5-5	TRBJ1-2	-	TGTGCCAGCAGCTCCCTTGGGTCTGCTAACTATGGCTACACCTTC	CASSSLGSANYGYTF
-	TRBV4-1	TRBJ2-2	-	TGCGCCAGCAGCCAAGTAACGACCGGGGAGCTGTTTTTT	CASSQVTTGELFF
-	TRBV5-1	TRBJ1-5	-	TGCGCCAGCAGCCTTAACCCAGGGAACCAGCCCCAGCATTTT	CASSLNPGNQPQHF